The 26 T cell receptor beta chains listed next were all sequenced from one sample in a study of technical replicates of blood from a few donors. Clones were sequenced by immunoSEQ multiplex PCR, and TCRdb holds only the in-frame ones, with some missing. The sample lists about 50,000 clones, more than 90% seen once, with 2.5% to 3.5% in the top ten. The sequencing sample was made of PBMCs. These TCRs come from a human donor in good health. Some clones in this sample may be carry-over from other donors' samples.

The sample holds one count of this clone. V is TRBV9 and J is TRBJ2-3; 7 nucleotides line up with TRBD1. The CDR3 covers 15 residues. The V and J ends lost 0 bases and 6 bases, in that order; junction bases with no gene match: 7. Germline values: CDR1 SGDLS, CDR2 YYNGEE. The CDR3 DNA is TGTGCCAGCAGCGTAGTAGAGACAGGGAAGGATACGCAGTATTTT. Protein: CASSVVETGKDTQYF.

This clone was detected only a few times. The V and J genes are TRBV4-2 and TRBJ1-6, with TRBD1 matching 8 bases. V lost 4 bases and J lost 5; bases outside the gene matches: 7. The CDR3 loop spans 16 amino acids. Germline assignment: CDR1 LGHNA and CDR2 YNFKEQ. CDR3 sequence: CASSLGQGRNNSPLHF. In DNA, the CDR3 is TGTGCCAGCAGCCTCGGACAGGGTCGGAATAATTCACCCCTCCACTTT.

The rearrangement joins TRBV7-6 to TRBJ2-1; 11 bases fit TRBD2. V lost 1 base to trimming and J lost 6 bases; unmatched junction nucleotides: 2. CDR1 and CDR2 from the germline V gene are SGHVS and FNYEAQ. The CDR3 contains 15 residues. The CDR3, as DNA: TGTGCCAGCAGCTTAGGGCTAGCGGGAGGCAATGAGCAGTTCTTC. Translating gives CASSLGLAGGNEQFF.

The gene calls are TRBV6-4 and TRBJ2-2; 9 nucleotides agree with TRBD1. Per germline, CDR1 MRHNA and CDR2 SNTAGT. V dropped 5 bases and J dropped 5; count of bases not matched to a gene: 3. The CDR3 sequence is 14 residues long. CDR3 amino acids: CASSPGQGTGELFF. CDR3 coding DNA: TGTGCCAGCAGTCCGGGACAGGGAACCGGGGAGCTGTTTTTT.

V and J are TRBV7-8 and TRBJ1-6, with D unclear. V dropped 5 bases and J dropped 13 bases, with 12 bases sitting between them. CDR1 SGHVS and CDR2 FQNEAQ come from the germline V gene. CDR3 length equals 12 residues. CDR3 loop: CASSVTQYPLHF. CDR3 nucleotides: TGTGCCAGCAGCGTAACACAGTATCCCCTCCACTTT.

For this clone: The CDR3 carries no conserved terminal phenylalanine or tryptophan, so it likely arises from a read error. The chain links TRBV6-5 to TRBJ1-1; 7 bases fit TRBD1. The germline V gene has CDR1 MNHEY and CDR2 SVGAGI. This CDR3 is 13 amino acids long. CDR3 sequence: CTSRGQLNTEAFL. CDR3 coding DNA: TGTACCAGCAGGGGACAGCTTAACACTGAAGCTTTCCTT.

This clone came up a few times. The chain recombines TRBV19 with TRBJ1-3, with D possibly TRBD1 on 5 matching bases. This CDR3 is 13 amino acids long. Germline V gene sequence: CDR1 LNHDA, CDR2 SQIVND (reference sequence). V was trimmed by 3 bases and J by 7 bases, leaving 10 bases between them. The CDR3 sequence: CASSIGGWNTIYF. Here the CDR3 DNA reads TGTGCCAGTAGTATCGGGGGATGGAACACCATATATTTT.

The J gene is TRBJ2-7, the V gene TRBV5-1; D is possibly TRBD1 (6 bases). Looked up from germline, CDR1 is SGHRS and CDR2 is YFSETQ. The CDR3 runs 17 residues. Trimming pared 2 bases from V and 1 base from J, leaving 19 bases between. The CDR3 DNA sequence: TGCGCCAGCAGCTTAGCACCCCCAGGGGCCAATTCCTACGAGCAGTACTTC. Protein sequence: CASSLAPPGANSYEQYF.

The chain couples TRBV19 to TRBJ1-2, with D hard to call. V was clipped by 5 bases and J by 3 bases, with 19 bases between them. CDR3 length: 16 residues. Germline-derived CDR1 and CDR2 are LNHDA and SQIVND (reference sequence). CDR3 loop: CASSPRWAGWDYGYTF. In nucleotides, the CDR3 is TGTGCCAGTAGTCCTCGTTGGGCAGGATGGGACTATGGCTACACCTTC. Combining the CDR3 with reference TRBV19 and TRBJ1-2 gives the whole variable domain DGGITQSPKYLFRKEGQNVTLSCEQNLNHDAMYWYRQDPGQGLRLIYYSQIVNDFQKGDIAEGYSVSREKKESFPLTVTSAQKNPTAFYLCASSPRWAGWDYGYTFGSGTRLTVV.

The V gene is TRBV5-4, the J gene TRBJ2-4; D might be TRBD1 (6 bases). With 2 bases removed from V and 2 bases from J, the gap between germline ends came to 8 bases. CDR3 size: 14 residues. In germline, CDR1 is SGHNT, CDR2 YYREEE (reference sequence). Here the CDR3 DNA reads TGTGCCAGCAGCTTAGGGGGATCCAAAAACATTCAGTACTTC. Encoded protein: CASSLGGSKNIQYF.

V is TRBV5-1 and J is TRBJ2-3, with a tentative D call TRBD2 (6 bases). V was pared by 4 bases and J by 0 bases, with 12 bases between. The CDR3 is 15 amino acids. Germline CDR1 and CDR2: SGHRS and YFSETQ. The CDR3 region is CASSPKRVSTDTQYF. The CDR3 DNA reads as TGCGCCAGCAGCCCTAAGCGGGTTAGCACAGATACGCAGTATTTT.

V usage is TRBV6-5 and J usage is TRBJ1-2; no definite D call. The CDR3 extends over 14 amino acids. V lost 0 bases and J 8 bases, leaving 13 bases between the germline ends. The V gene's germline CDR1 is MNHEY and CDR2 SVGAGI. In DNA form, the CDR3 reads TGTGCCAGCAGTTACTCGGAGGCGCTCGGAGGCTACACCTTC. Amino acid sequence: CASSYSEALGGYTF.

The V gene is TRBV19, the J gene TRBJ1-5; 10 nucleotides line up with TRBD1. CDR1 is LNHDA and CDR2 is SQIVND in the germline V gene (reference sequence). J gave up 2 bases and V 3 bases, and 7 bases lay outside the gene matches. This CDR3 spans 17 amino acids. CDR3 sequence reads: CASSMLTGGLGNQPQHF. The DNA for the CDR3 is TGTGCCAGTAGTATGTTGACAGGGGGCTTAGGCAATCAGCCCCAGCATTTT.

The chain carries TRBV6-1 and TRBJ2-7, with a weak D call TRBD1 (5 bases). Looked up from germline, CDR1 is MNHNS and CDR2 is SASEGT. Trimming shortened V by 4 bases and J by 2 bases, and 12 bases separated the two germline ends. This CDR3 spans 14 amino acids. This chain's CDR3 is CASSGWGRPYEQYF. As DNA, the CDR3 is TGTGCCAGCAGTGGATGGGGCCGGCCCTACGAGCAGTACTTC.

The chain has TRBV5-1 and TRBJ1-2; TRBD1 is a possible D gene (5 bases). V dropped 0 bases and J dropped 5 bases, with 8 bases sitting between them. This CDR3 spans 13 amino acids. The germline gives CDR1 SGHRS, CDR2 YFSETQ. CDR3 sequence: CASSLGRVYGYTF. CDR3 nucleotides: TGCGCCAGCAGCTTGGGCAGGGTTTATGGCTACACCTTC.

V gene TRBV4-1 combines with J gene TRBJ1-1; D is ambiguous. The CDR3 sequence is 16 residues long. The germline V and J ends were trimmed by 3 bases and 0 bases, with 14 bases remaining between them. Germline V CDR1 and CDR2: MGHRA, YSYEKL. Written as DNA, the CDR3 is TGCGCCAGCAGCCAGGGGAGGGCACGAATGAACACTGAAGCTTTCTTT. Protein sequence: CASSQGRARMNTEAFF.

The rearrangement links TRBV6-1 to TRBJ2-7; possibly TRBD2 for D (6 bases). V was clipped by 5 bases and J by 3 bases, with 14 bases between them. This CDR3 spans 14 amino acids. Germline V CDR1 and CDR2: MNHNS, SASEGT. The CDR3: CASSPQEGNYEQYF. CDR3 sequence (DNA): TGTGCCAGCAGTCCCCAGGAGGGGAACTACGAGCAGTACTTC.

The chain links TRBV20-1 to TRBJ1-3, with a possible D match to TRBD1 (6 bases). The CDR3 is made up of 10 amino acids. Germline assignment: CDR1 DFQATT and CDR2 SNEGSKA (reference sequence). The V end was cut by 6 bases, the J end by 8 bases, with 8 bases between. CDR3 region: CSAAGDTIYF. DNA of the CDR3: TGCAGTGCAGCAGGGGACACCATATATTTT.

The CDR3 reads CASRPPQQGSGYTF. CDR3 DNA: TGTGCCAGCAGACCCCCCCAACAGGGGAGTGGCTACACCTTC. The chain recombines TRBV27 with TRBJ1-2; TRBD1 matches at 7 bases. Germline CDR1 is MNHEY and CDR2 is SMNVEV (reference sequence). The CDR3 runs to 14 residues. After removal of 6 bases from V and 7 bases from J, the junction contained 11 bases not matched to a gene.

This rearrangement joins TRBV7-9 to TRBJ1-2; 7 bases line up with TRBD1. V lost 4 bases to trimming and J lost 5 bases; unmatched junction nucleotides: 10. The CDR3 contains 15 residues. The germline CDR1 and CDR2 sequences are SEHNR and FQNEAQ (reference sequence). The CDR3, as DNA: TGTGCCAGCAGCTCCACCTCGACAGGGAGTTATGGCTACACCTTC. It translates to CASSSTSTGSYGYTF.

This chain connects TRBV2 to TRBJ1-1; unclear D gene. Per germline, CDR1 SNHLY and CDR2 FYNNEI. There are 14 residues in the CDR3. V gave up 8 bases and J gave up 0 bases, with 13 bases separating them. In DNA form, the CDR3 reads TGTGCCAGCCGCAGATTACAAATGAACACTGAAGCTTTCTTT. Its translation is CASRRLQMNTEAFF.

This rearrangement joins TRBV19 to TRBJ1-5; the D is unclear. The CDR3 sequence is 19 residues long. Germline-derived CDR1 and CDR2 are LNHDA and SQIVND (reference sequence). V shed 4 bases and J shed 2 bases, with 24 bases lying between them. The CDR3: CASSNLGMAGLRGNQPQHF. Written as DNA, the CDR3 is TGTGCCAGTAGTAACCTTGGTATGGCTGGCCTGCGGGGCAATCAGCCCCAGCATTTT.

V gene TRBV5-6 combines with J gene TRBJ2-3, with D unclear. The V end was cut by 5 bases, the J end by 1 base, with 11 bases between. Looked up from germline, CDR1 is SGHDT and CDR2 is YYEEEE. CDR3 length: 14 residues. The CDR3 reads CASSSRFRTDTQYF. The CDR3 DNA reads TGTGCCAGCAGTTCCAGGTTTCGCACAGATACGCAGTATTTT.

The chain links TRBV10-1 to TRBJ2-7, with 8 bases aligning to TRBD1. This CDR3 is built from 13 residues. Germline values: CDR1 WNHNN, CDR2 SYGVQD (reference sequence). With 4 bases clipped from V and 5 bases from J, the junction kept 4 bases outside the gene matches. This chain's CDR3 is CASSGGQAHEQYF. As DNA, the CDR3 is TGCGCCAGCAGTGGGGGACAGGCCCACGAGCAGTACTTC.

The chain couples TRBV4-3 to TRBJ2-5; perhaps TRBD2 as D (7 bases). Trimming pared 0 bases from V and 5 bases from J, leaving 13 bases between. This CDR3 is 15 amino acids long. Per germline, CDR1 LGHNA and CDR2 YSLEER. As DNA, the CDR3 is TGCGCCAGCAGCCAAGACAGGGGAGGGCAGGAGACCCAGTACTTC. Translation gives CASSQDRGGQETQYF.

This chain joins TRBV5-1 and TRBJ2-3, with TRBD2 matching over 8 bases. With V trimmed by 4 bases and J by 4 bases, 8 bases remained unmatched. CDR3 length: 15 amino acids. Germline V gene sequence: CDR1 SGHRS, CDR2 YFSETQ. The CDR3 DNA reads as TGCGCCAGCAGCGGAGGCGGGAGGATGGCAGATACGCAGTATTTT. Translation gives CASSGGGRMADTQYF.